Listed here are 13 T cell receptor beta chains from one sample, sequenced in a study of blood T cell repertoires in COVID-19. Clones were read by immunoSEQ multiplex PCR, and TCRdb kept only the in-frame ones, dropping some. The sample holds about 160,000 clones, 65% to 85% seen once. Specimen: peripheral blood. These receptor sequences come from a man in his 60s with active or convalescent COVID-19.

This chain joins TRBV6-5 and TRBJ2-1; D gene ambiguous. This CDR3 spans 14 amino acids. The V end lost 7 bases, the J end lost 0 bases, and 10 bases lay between the germline ends. CDR1 is MNHEY and CDR2 is SVGAGI in the germline V gene. The CDR3: CASTGASSYNEQFF. The DNA of the CDR3 is TGTGCCAGCACCGGAGCGAGCTCCTACAATGAGCAGTTCTTC.

This chain joins TRBV5-4 and TRBJ1-1, with D perhaps matching TRBD1 (5 bases). The CDR3 runs 15 residues. The V gene's germline CDR1 is SGHNT and CDR2 YYREEE (reference sequence). The V end was cut by 2 bases, the J end by 5 bases, with 16 bases between. The CDR3 nucleotides are TGTGCCAGCAGCTTTAGGCAGGGAAGTAGGACTGAAGCTTTCTTT. Translation: CASSFRQGSRTEAFF.

The rearrangement uses TRBV5-5 and TRBJ1-1; D gene uncertain. Germline V lookup: CDR1 SGHKS, CDR2 YYEKEE (reference sequence). The CDR3 contains 14 residues. V dropped 3 bases and J dropped 2 bases, with 11 bases sitting between them. The CDR3 region is CASSWLQSNTEAFF. CDR3 in DNA: TGTGCCAGCAGCTGGTTACAGAGCAACACTGAAGCTTTCTTT.

The chain is built from TRBV19 and TRBJ1-5; D is ambiguous. CDR1 LNHDA and CDR2 SQIVND come from the germline V gene (reference sequence). Trimming shortened V by 6 bases and J by 7 bases, and 16 bases separated the two germline ends. This CDR3 contains 14 residues. CDR3 bases: TGTGCCAGTAGACTCTCTCAGAGAGGCCAGCCCCAGCATTTT. It codes for CASRLSQRGQPQHF.

The V call is TRBV12-3 or TRBV12-4, the J call TRBJ1-2; TRBD1 matches at 8 bases. This CDR3 has 13 residues. Trimming took 6 bases from V and 8 from J; bases not matched to a gene: 8. The CDR3 region is CASSPGQGKGYTF. The DNA of the CDR3 is TGTGCCAGCAGCCCCGGACAGGGTAAAGGCTACACCTTC.

This chain joins TRBV6-2 or TRBV6-3 and TRBJ1-6; TRBD1 is a possible D gene (5 bases). There are 14 residues in the CDR3. V gave up 7 bases and J gave up 8 bases, with 15 bases separating them. The V gene's germline CDR1 is MNHEY and CDR2 SVGEGT. The CDR3 nucleotides are TGTGCCAGCACCCCCGTGGGGGGTTATTCACCCCTCCACTTT. Protein product: CASTPVGGYSPLHF.

This clone was picked up one time. V and J are TRBV2 and TRBJ2-5; tentatively, D is TRBD1 (6 bases). CDR3 length: 13 amino acids. Germline loops: CDR1 SNHLY, CDR2 FYNNEI. V was cut by 5 bases and J by 8 bases, with 15 bases left in between. CDR3: CASSSEQGRTQYF. The DNA for the CDR3 is TGTGCCAGCAGTTCAGAACAGGGAAGAACCCAGTACTTC.

The chain links TRBV7-9 to TRBJ1-2, with D unresolved. CDR1 SEHNR and CDR2 FQNEAQ come from the germline V gene (reference sequence). The CDR3 is made up of 13 amino acids. V lost 0 bases and J lost 4, with 6 bases in between. CDR3 in DNA: TGTGCCAGCAGCTTAGCGACTTCCTATGGCTACACCTTC. Translating gives CASSLATSYGYTF.

The V call is TRBV12-3 or TRBV12-4, the J call TRBJ2-1, with D unclear. This CDR3 region has 13 residues. Trimming cost V 5 bases and J 13 bases, with 18 bases left between them. The CDR3 sequence is CASSPADFGFQFF. CDR3 DNA sequence: TGTGCCAGCAGTCCCGCCGACTTCGGGTTCCAGTTCTTC.

The chain links TRBV6-5 to TRBJ1-2; TRBD1 aligns across 8 bases. The CDR3 runs 14 residues. The junction had 6 bases not matched to a gene; V was cut back by 7 bases and J by 2 bases. The germline V gene encodes CDR1 MNHEY and CDR2 SVGAGI. The CDR3 reads CASTPTGVNYGYTF. For the CDR3, the DNA is TGTGCCAGCACCCCGACAGGGGTAAACTATGGCTACACCTTC.

This chain connects TRBV28 to TRBJ1-5; no firm D call. V dropped 2 bases and J dropped 0 bases, with 8 bases sitting between them. CDR1 and CDR2 (germline): MDHEN, SYDVKM. This CDR3 comprises 15 residues. The chain's CDR3 is CASSLVQYSNQPQHF. The CDR3 DNA is TGTGCCAGCAGTTTAGTTCAGTATAGCAATCAGCCCCAGCATTTT.

The chain couples TRBV19 to TRBJ1-2; D gene unclear. The CDR3 contains 12 residues. Germline assignment: CDR1 LNHDA and CDR2 SQIVND (reference sequence). Trimming cost V 5 bases and J 4 bases, with 8 bases left between them. CDR3 residues: CASSSRIYGYTF. CDR3 sequence (DNA): TGTGCCAGTAGTTCGCGGATCTATGGCTACACCTTC.

V usage is TRBV19 and J usage is TRBJ1-5; the match to TRBD1 covers 8 bases. CDR3 length equals 14 residues. CDR1 is LNHDA, CDR2 SQIVND, per germline (reference sequence). V lost 5 bases, J lost 3 bases, and 3 bases stayed unmatched. Here the CDR3 DNA reads TGTGCCAGTAGTGCGACAGGGGACAATCAGCCCCAGCATTTT. Its protein is CASSATGDNQPQHF.